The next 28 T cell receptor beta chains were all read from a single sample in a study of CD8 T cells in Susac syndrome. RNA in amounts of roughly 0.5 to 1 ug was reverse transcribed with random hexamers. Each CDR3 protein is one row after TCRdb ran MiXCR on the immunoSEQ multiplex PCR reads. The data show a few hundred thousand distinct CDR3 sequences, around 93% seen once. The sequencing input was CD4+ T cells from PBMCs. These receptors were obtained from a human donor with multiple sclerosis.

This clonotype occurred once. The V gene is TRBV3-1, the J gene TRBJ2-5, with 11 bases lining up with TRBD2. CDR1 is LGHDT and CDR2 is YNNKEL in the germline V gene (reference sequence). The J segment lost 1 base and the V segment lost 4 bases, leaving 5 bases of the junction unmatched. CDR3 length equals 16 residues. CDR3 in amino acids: CASSPTGLAVQETQYF. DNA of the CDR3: TGTGCCAGCAGCCCAACGGGACTAGCGGTCCAAGAGACCCAGTACTTC.

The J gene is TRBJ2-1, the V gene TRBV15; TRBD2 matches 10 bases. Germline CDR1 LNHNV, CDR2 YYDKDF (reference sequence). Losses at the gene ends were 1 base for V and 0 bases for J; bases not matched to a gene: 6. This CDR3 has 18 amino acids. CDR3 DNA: TGTGCCACCAGCAGAGTAAAGCTAGCGGGAGTCTCCTACAATGAGCAGTTCTTC. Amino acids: CATSRVKLAGVSYNEQFF.

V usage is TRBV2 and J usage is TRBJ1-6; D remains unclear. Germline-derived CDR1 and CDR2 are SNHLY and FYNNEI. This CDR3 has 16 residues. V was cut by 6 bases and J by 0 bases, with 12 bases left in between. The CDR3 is CASSRRASSYNSPLHF. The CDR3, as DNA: TGTGCCAGCAGCAGACGGGCGAGCTCCTATAATTCACCCCTCCACTTT.

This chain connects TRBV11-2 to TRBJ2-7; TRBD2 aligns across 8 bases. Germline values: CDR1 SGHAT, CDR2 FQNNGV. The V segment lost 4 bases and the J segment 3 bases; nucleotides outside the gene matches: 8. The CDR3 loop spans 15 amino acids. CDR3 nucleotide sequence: TGTGCCAGCAGCTCCAGAGGGCTAGCGGGCTACGAGCAGTACGTC. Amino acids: CASSSRGLAGYEQYV.

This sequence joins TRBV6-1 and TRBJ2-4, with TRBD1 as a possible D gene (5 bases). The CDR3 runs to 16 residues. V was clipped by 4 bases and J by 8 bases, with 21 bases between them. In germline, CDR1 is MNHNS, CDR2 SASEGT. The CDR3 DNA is TGTGCCAGCAGTGGTTCCAGGGTTTTCGAGTCGGACATTCAGTACTTC. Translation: CASSGSRVFESDIQYF.

The CDR3 spells CASSQDLGTDLNYGYTF. The DNA for the CDR3 is TGCGCCAGCAGCCAAGATCTGGGGACAGATCTCAACTATGGCTACACCTTC. The genes are TRBV4-1 and TRBJ1-2, with TRBD1 matching over 7 bases. Germline-derived CDR1 and CDR2 are MGHRA and YSYEKL. The J segment lost 2 bases and the V segment lost 0 bases, leaving 9 bases of the junction unmatched. The CDR3 is 17 residues long.

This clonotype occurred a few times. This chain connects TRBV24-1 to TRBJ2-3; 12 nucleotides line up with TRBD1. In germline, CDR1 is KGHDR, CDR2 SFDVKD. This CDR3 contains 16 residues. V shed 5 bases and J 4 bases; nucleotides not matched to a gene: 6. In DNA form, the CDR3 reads TGTGCCACCAGTGGGACCGGGACAGGGGGCGCAGATACGCAGTATTTT. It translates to CATSGTGTGGADTQYF.

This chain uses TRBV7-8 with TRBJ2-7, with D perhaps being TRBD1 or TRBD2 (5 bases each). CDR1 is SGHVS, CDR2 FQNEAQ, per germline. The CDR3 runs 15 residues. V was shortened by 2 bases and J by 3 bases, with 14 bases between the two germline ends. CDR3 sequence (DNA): TGTGCCAGCAGCTTAATTCCAGGGACGGACTACGAGCAGTACGTC. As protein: CASSLIPGTDYEQYV.

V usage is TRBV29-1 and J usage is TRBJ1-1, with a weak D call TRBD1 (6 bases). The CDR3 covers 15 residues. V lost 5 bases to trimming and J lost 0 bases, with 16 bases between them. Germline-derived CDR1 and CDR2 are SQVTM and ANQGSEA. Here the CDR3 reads CSVTYRQVMNTEAFF. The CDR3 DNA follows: TGCAGCGTTACGTATCGACAGGTCATGAACACTGAAGCTTTCTTT.

In nucleotides, the CDR3 is TGTGCCAGCAGCGTAGCGCCAGGGGAAATCTCTGGCTACACCTTC. It is translated as CASSVAPGEISGYTF. The chain uses TRBV9 and TRBJ1-2, with D possibly TRBD1 on 6 matching bases. The CDR3 consists of 15 residues. Germline CDR1 SGDLS, CDR2 YYNGEE. The V end was cut by 0 bases, the J end by 7 bases, with 16 bases between.

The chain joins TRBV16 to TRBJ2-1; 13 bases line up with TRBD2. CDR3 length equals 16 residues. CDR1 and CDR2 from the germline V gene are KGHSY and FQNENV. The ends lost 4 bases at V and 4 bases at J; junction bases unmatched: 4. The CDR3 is CASSRRLAGGYNEQFF. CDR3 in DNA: TGTGCCAGCAGCCGACGACTAGCGGGAGGATACAATGAGCAGTTCTTC.

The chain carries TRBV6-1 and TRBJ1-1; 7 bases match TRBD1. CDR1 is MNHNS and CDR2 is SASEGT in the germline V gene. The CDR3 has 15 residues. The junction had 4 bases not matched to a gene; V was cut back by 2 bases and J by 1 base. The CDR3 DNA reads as TGTGCCAGCAGTGAATGGGACAGCGGGAACACTGAAGCTTTCTTT. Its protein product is CASSEWDSGNTEAFF.

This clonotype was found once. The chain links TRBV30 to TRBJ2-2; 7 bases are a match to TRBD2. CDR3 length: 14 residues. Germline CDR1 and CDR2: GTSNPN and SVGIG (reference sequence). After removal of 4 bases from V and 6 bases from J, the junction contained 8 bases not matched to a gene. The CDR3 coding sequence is TGTGCCTGGAACGGTTGGGGAGGGGCCGGGGAGCTGTTTTTT. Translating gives CAWNGWGGAGELFF.

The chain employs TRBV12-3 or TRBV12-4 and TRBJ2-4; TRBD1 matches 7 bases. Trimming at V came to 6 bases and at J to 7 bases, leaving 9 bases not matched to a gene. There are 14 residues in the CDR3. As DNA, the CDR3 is TGTGCCAGCAGCACCCAAACAGGGGTCAACATTCAGTACTTC. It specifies CASSTQTGVNIQYF.

The DNA for the CDR3 is TGCAGTGCTGAAGAGTTAGCGGGACCATTTTACAATGAGCAGTTCTTC. Translating it yields CSAEELAGPFYNEQFF. The chain joins TRBV20-1 to TRBJ2-1, with 8 bases lining up with TRBD2. The CDR3 runs to 16 residues. J gave up 4 bases and V 5 bases, and 13 bases lay outside the gene matches. The germline V gene has CDR1 DFQATT and CDR2 SNEGSKA (reference sequence).

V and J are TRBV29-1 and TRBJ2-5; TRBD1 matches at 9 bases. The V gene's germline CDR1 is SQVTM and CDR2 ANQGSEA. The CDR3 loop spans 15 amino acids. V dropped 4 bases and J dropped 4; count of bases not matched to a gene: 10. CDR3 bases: TGCAGCGTTGCTGTTTGGACAGGGGAAGGAGAGACCCAGTACTTC. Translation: CSVAVWTGEGETQYF.

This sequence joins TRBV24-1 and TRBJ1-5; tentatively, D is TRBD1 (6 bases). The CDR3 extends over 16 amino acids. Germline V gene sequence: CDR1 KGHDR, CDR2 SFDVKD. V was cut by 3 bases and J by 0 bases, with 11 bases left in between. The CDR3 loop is CATSDARGSSNQPQHF. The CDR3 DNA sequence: TGTGCCACCAGTGATGCAAGGGGGAGTAGCAATCAGCCCCAGCATTTT.

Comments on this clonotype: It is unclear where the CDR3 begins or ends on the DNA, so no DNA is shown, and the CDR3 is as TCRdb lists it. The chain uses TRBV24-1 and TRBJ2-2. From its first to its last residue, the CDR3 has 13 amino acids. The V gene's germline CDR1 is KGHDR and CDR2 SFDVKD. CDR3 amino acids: CATRSLRAGELFF.

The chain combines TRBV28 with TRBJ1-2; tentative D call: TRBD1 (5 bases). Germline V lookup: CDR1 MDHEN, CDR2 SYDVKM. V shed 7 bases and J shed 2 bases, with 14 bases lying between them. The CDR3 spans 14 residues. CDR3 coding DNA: TGTGCCAGCAACCTGGGACCCTTCAACTATGGCTACACCTTC. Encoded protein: CASNLGPFNYGYTF.

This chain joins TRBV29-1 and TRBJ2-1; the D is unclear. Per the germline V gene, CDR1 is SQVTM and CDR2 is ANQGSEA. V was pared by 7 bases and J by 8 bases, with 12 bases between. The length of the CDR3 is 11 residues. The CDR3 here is CSGVTGYEQFF. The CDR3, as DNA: TGCAGCGGGGTGACGGGCTATGAGCAGTTCTTC.

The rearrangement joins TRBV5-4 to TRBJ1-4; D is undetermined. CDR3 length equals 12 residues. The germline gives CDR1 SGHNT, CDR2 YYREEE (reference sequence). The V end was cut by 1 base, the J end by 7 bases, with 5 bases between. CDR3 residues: CASSLWGEKLFF. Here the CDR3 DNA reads TGTGCCAGCAGCTTGTGGGGTGAAAAACTGTTTTTT. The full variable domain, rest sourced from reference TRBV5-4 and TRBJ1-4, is ETGVTQSPTHLIKTRGQQVTLRCSSQSGHNTVSWYQQALGQGPQFIFQYYREEENGRGNFPPRFSGLQFPNYSSELNVNALELDDSALYLCASSLWGEKLFFGSGTQLSVL.

The CDR3 nucleotides read TGTGCCAGTAGTATACGGGTGGGCACAGATACGCAGTATTTT. Protein product: CASSIRVGTDTQYF. This chain uses TRBV19 with TRBJ2-3; no firm D call. Germline CDR1 and CDR2: LNHDA and SQIVND (reference sequence). With 2 bases removed from V and 1 base from J, the gap between germline ends came to 7 bases. The CDR3 consists of 14 residues.

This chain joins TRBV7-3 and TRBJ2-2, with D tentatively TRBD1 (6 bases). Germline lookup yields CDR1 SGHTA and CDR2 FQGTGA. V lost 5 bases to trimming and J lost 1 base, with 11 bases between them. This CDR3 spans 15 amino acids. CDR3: CASSPGTQNTGELFF. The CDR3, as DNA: TGTGCCAGCAGCCCCGGGACACAGAACACCGGGGAGCTGTTTTTT.

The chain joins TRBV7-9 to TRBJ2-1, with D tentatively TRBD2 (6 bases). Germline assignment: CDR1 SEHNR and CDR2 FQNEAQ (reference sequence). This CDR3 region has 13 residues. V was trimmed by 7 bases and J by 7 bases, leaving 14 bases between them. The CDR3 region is CASIGRLANEQFF. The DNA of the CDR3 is TGTGCCAGCATAGGTCGGCTAGCGAATGAGCAGTTCTTC.

The CDR3 loop is CSARDLDTPYEQYF. The CDR3 DNA sequence: TGCAGTGCTAGAGATTTGGACACCCCCTACGAGCAGTACTTC. The gene calls are TRBV20-1 and TRBJ2-7, with D possibly being TRBD1 (5 bases). The V and J ends lost 0 bases and 2 bases respectively, with 11 bases between them. CDR1 and CDR2 from the germline V gene are DFQATT and SNEGSKA (reference sequence). The CDR3 consists of 14 residues.

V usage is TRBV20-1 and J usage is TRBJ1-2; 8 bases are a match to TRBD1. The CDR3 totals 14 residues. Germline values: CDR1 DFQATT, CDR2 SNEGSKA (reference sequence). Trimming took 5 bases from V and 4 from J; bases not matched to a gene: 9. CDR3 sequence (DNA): TGCAGTGCTGAGCGACAGGGGCCTTCCTATGGCTACACCTTC. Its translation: CSAERQGPSYGYTF.

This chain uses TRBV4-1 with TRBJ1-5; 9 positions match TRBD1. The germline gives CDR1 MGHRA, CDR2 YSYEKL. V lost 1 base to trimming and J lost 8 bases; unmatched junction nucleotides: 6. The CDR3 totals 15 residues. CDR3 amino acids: CASSQGRDRDEPQHF. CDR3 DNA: TGCGCCAGCAGCCAAGGCCGGGACAGGGATGAGCCCCAGCATTTT.

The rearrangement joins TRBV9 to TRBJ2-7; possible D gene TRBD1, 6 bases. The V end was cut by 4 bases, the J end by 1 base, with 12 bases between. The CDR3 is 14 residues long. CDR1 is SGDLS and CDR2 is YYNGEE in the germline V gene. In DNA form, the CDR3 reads TGTGCCAGCAGCCCCGGGACACGGTCCTACGAGCAGTACTTC. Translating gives CASSPGTRSYEQYF.